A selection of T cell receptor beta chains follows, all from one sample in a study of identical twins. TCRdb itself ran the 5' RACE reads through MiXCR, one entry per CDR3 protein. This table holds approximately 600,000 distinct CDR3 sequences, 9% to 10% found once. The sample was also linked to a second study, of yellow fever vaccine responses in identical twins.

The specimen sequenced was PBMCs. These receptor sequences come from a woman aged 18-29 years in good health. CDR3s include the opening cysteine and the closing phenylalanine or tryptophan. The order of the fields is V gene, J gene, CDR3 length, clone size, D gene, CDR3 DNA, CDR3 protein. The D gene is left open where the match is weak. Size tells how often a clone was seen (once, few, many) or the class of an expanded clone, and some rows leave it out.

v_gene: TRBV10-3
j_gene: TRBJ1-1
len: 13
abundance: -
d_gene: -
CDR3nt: TGTGCCATCAGTGAGTCCCAACCATTTGAAGCTTTCTTT
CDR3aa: CAISESQPFEAFF

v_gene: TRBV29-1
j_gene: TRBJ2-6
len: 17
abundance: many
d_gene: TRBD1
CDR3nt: TGCAGCGTTGCCGGGGAAGAGGGGGCAGGGAGGGCCAACGTCCTGACTTTC
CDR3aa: CSVAGEEGAGRANVLTF

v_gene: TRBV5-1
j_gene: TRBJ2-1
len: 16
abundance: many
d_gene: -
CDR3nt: TGCGCCAGCAGCTCACTGGTAAGGCAGGGAAGCAATGAGCAGTTCTTC
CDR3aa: CASSSLVRQGSNEQFF

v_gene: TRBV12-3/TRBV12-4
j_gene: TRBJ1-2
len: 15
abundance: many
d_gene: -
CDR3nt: TGTGCCAGCAGTCTACGCCGGGACTCCCCCTATGGCTACACCTTC
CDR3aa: CASSLRRDSPYGYTF

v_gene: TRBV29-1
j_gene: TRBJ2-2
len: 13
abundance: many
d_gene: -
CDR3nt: TGCAGCGTTGTAATAGGGTGGACCGGGGAGCTGTTTTTT
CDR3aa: CSVVIGWTGELFF

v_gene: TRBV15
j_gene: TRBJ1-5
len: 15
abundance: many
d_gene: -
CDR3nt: TGTGCCACCAGCAGATCGTCGGGTGGGGATCAGCCCCAGCATTTT
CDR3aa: CATSRSSGGDQPQHF

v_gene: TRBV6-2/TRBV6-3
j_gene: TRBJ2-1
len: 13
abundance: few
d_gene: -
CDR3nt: TGTGCCAGCAGAGAAACCCTGTGGGGTGAGCAGTTCTTC
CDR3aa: CASRETLWGEQFF

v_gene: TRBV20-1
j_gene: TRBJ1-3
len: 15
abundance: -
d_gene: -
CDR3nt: TGCAGTGCTAGAGTAGGGTGGGCTCCTGGAAACACCATATATTTT
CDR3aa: CSARVGWAPGNTIYF

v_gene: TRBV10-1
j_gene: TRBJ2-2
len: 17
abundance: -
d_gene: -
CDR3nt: TGCGCCAGCAGTGAGACGAGTGCGGGTATTAACACCGGGGAGCTGTTTTTT
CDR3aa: CASSETSAGINTGELFF

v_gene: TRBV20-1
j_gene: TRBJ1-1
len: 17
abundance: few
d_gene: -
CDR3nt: TGCAGTGCTAGACGGCCGGAGAGGTTACAGGTGAACACTGAAGCTTTCTTT
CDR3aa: CSARRPERLQVNTEAFF

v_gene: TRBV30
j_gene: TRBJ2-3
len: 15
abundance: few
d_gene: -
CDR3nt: TGTGCCTGTCACTCTGCGCCGGAGTGGACAGATACGCAGTATTTT
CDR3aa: CACHSAPEWTDTQYF

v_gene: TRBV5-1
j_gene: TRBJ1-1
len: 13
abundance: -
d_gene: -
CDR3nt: TGCGCCAGCAGCAACACGGTGAACACTGAAGCTTTCTTT
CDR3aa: CASSNTVNTEAFF

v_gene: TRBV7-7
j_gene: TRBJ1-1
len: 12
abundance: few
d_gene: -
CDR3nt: TGTGCTATACGTGAGATGAACACTGAAGCTTTCTTT
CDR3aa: CAIREMNTEAFF

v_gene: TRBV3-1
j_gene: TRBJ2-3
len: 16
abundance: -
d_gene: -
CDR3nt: TGTGCCAGCAGCCAAGATCGTGGAGCGGTCACAGATACGCAGTATTTT
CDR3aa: CASSQDRGAVTDTQYF

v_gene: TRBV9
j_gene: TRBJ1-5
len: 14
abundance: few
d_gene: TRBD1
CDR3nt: TGTGCCAGCAACGGACAGGGGGGCAATCAGCCCCAGCATTTT
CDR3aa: CASNGQGGNQPQHF

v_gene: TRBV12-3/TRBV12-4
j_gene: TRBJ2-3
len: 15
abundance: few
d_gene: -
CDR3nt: TGTGCCAGCAGCTACCAGGGGCACCCCACAGATACGCAGTATTTT
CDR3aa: CASSYQGHPTDTQYF

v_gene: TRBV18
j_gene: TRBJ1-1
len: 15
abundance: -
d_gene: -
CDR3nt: TGTGCCAGCTCGCCGAGCGGACCGCTGAACACTGAAGCTTTCTTT
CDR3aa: CASSPSGPLNTEAFF

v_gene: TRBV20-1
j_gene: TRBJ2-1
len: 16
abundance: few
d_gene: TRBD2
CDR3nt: TGCAGTGCTAGTGCCCGTAGCGGGAGCTCCTACAATGAGCAGTTCTTC
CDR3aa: CSASARSGSSYNEQFF

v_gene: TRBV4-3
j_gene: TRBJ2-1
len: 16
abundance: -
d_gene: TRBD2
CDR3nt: TGCGCCAGCAGCCAAGATAGGTGGGAGGGCGGCAATGAGCAGTTCTTC
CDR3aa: CASSQDRWEGGNEQFF

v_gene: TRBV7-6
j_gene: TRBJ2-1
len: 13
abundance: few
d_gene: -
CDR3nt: TGTGCCAGCAGCTCCCGGGGGCTCTATGAGCAGTTCTTC
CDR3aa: CASSSRGLYEQFF

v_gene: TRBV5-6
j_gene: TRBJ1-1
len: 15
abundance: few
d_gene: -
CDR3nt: TGTGCCAGCAGCTCTTTGGGGACACCCAACACTGAAGCTTTCTTT
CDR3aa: CASSSLGTPNTEAFF

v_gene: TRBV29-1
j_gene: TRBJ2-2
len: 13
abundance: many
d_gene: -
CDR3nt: TGCAGCGTTGAGAACAGACTTACCGGGGAGCTGTTTTTT
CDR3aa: CSVENRLTGELFF

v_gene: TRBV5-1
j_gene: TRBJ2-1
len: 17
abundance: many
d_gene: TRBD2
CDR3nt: TGCGCCAGCAGCTTGCTGGGCGGCGGGGGCTCCTACAATGAGCAGTTCTTC
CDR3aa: CASSLLGGGGSYNEQFF

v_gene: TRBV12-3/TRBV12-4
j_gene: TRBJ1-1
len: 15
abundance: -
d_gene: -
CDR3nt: TGTGCCAGCAGTTTTTTTCGGGGGGCGGTGGGTGAAGCTTTCTTT
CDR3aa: CASSFFRGAVGEAFF

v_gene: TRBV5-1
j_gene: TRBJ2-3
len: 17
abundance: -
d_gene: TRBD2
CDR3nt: TGCGCCAGCAGCTTGTTATCTAGCGGGAGGGCCCAAGATACGCAGTATTTT
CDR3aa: CASSLLSSGRAQDTQYF

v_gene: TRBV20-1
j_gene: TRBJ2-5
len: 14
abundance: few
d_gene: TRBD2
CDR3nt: TGCAGTGCTAGAGATGCGGGAGGTTTAGAGACCCAGTACTTC
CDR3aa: CSARDAGGLETQYF

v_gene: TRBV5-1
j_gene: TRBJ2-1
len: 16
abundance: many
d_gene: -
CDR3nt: TGCGCCAGCAGCTTGGCCTTTTATCAGGGCTCCAATGAGCAGTTCTTC
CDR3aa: CASSLAFYQGSNEQFF

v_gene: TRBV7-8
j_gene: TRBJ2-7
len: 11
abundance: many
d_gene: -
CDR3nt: TGTGCCAGCAGCGGACAATACGAGCAGTACTTC
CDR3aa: CASSGQYEQYF

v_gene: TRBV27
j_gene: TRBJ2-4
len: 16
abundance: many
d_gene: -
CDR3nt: TGTGCCAGCAGTTCGAAACAGGGATTATCCAAAAACATTCAGTACTTC
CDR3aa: CASSSKQGLSKNIQYF

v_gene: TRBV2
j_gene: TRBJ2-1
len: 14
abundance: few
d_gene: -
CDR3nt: TGTGCCAGCAGTGATGGGGCCTCCTACAATGAGCAGTTCTTC
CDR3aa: CASSDGASYNEQFF

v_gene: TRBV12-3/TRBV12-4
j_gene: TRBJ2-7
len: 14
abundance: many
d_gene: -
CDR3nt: TGTGCCAGCAGTTTAGGCGTCAGGTCCTACGAGCAGTACTTC
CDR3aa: CASSLGVRSYEQYF

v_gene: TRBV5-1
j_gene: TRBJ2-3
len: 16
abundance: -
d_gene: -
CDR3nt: TGCGCCAGCAGCTTCCACGCAGGGCCTAGCACAGATACGCAGTATTTT
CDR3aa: CASSFHAGPSTDTQYF

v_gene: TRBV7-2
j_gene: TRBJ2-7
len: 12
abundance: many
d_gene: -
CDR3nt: TGTGCCAGCAGCTTAGCGCGGTACGAGCAGTACTTC
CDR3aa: CASSLARYEQYF

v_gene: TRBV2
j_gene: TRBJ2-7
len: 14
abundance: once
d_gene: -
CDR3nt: TGTGCCAGCAGTGAATCAGGGATGGGCTACGAGCAGTACTTC
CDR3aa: CASSESGMGYEQYF

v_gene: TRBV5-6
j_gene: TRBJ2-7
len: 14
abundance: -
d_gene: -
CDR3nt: TGTGCCAGCAGTTATACACTAGTGCGGTACGAGCAGTACTTC
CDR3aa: CASSYTLVRYEQYF

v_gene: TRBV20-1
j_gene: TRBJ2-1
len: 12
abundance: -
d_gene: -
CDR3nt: TGCAGTTCGCGGGGCTCCTACAATGAGCAGTTCTTC
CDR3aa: CSSRGSYNEQFF

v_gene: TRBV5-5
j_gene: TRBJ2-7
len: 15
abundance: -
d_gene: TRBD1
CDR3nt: TGTGCCAGCAGCTTCCCGGGACAGGGAATTCGGGAGCAGTACTTC
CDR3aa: CASSFPGQGIREQYF

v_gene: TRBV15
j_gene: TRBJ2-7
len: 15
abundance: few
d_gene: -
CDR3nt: TGTGCCACCAGCAGAGATCGTCAGGGTACCTACGAGCAGTACTTC
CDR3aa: CATSRDRQGTYEQYF

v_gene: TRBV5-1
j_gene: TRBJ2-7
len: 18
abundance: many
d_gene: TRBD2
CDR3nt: TGCGCCAGCAGCTCTACCCGGGGTAGCGGGATTGGCTCCTACGAGCAGTACTTC
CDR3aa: CASSSTRGSGIGSYEQYF

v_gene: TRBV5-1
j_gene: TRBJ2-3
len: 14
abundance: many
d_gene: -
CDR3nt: TGCGCCAGCAGCTTGACTAGTACAACAGATACGCAGTATTTT
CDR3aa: CASSLTSTTDTQYF

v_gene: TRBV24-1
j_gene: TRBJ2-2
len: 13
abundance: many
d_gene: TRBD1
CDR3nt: TGTGCCACCGGGACAGCAAACACCGGGGAGCTGTTTTTT
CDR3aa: CATGTANTGELFF

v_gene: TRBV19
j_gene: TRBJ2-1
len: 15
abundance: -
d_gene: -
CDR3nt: TGTGCCAGTAGAGTTAGCGAGAGCTCCTACAATGAGCAGTTCTTC
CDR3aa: CASRVSESSYNEQFF